This T cell receptor beta chain was retrieved from a study of T cell responses to AZD1222 COVID-19 vaccine. A word on this clone: The sample holds other DNA sequences that translate to the same CDR3.

Sequenced by immunoSEQ multiplex PCR; TCRdb stores in-frame clones only, minus some. Here the sample spans some 200,000 clones, approximately 91% being singletons. The ends were cut back, 0 bases at V and 5 bases at J, with 8 bases in the middle. Germline loops: CDR1 SGHRS, CDR2 YFSETQ. CDR3 length: 13 residues. This clonotype was obtained from an adult in good health. The specimen was peripheral blood, collected on day 0 of AZD1222 vaccination. This chain connects TRBV5-1 to TRBJ2-5; no reliable D call. The CDR3 coding sequence is TGCGCCAGCAGCTTGGAGGGTAGGGAGACCCAGTACTTC. It yields the protein CASSLEGRETQYF.